This T cell receptor beta chain came from a study of T cells in Graves' hyperthyroidism and ophthalmopathy (dated by TCRdb to about 2019). Looking at the study overall: Peripheral blood samples were taken at initial diagnosis, before any treatment was given. To identify distinguishing TCR V-J signatures, a discovery cohort of 90 to 100 patients was used, comprising 40 to 45 with Graves' ophthalmopathy and about 59 with stable Graves' hyperthyroidism. An independent validation cohort of under 20 hyperthyroidism patients and approximately 17 patients who later progressed to ophthalmopathy tested prospective prediction of ophthalmopathy. The 100 discovery patients were randomly split 7:3 into training and test sets. Thyroid tissue and blood T-cell repertoires from six Graves' hyperthyroidism patients were also compared in the study. Once sampling was done, hyperthyroidism patients were given methimazole at a starting dose of 30 mg daily, whereas ophthalmopathy patients were given high-dose intravenous methylprednisolone. TCR Vbeta CDR3 sequencing of 135 peripheral blood samples (fewer than 45 ophthalmopathy, 75 to 85 hyperthyroidism and approximately 17 progressor patients) is reported in the paper. The paper's findings and limits, for the study overall: Blood samples also contained most of the expanded thyroid clonotypes (frequency above 0.001), which suggests that blood repertoires may reflect thyroid immune responses. Sample size was not statistically predetermined, and investigators were not blinded to group allocation. In cross-validation, a model built on a 13 V-J signature told ophthalmopathy apart from stable hyperthyroidism with roughly 87% sensitivity and around 81% specificity, and in testing the same model reached 80%/75%. During validation, the model predicted progression to ophthalmopathy a median of approximately six months ahead of onset, with almost 71% sensitivity and 72% to 80% specificity.

Moderately to severely active disease, a Clinical Activity Score of at least 3, a NOSPECS grade of at least 4, and a duration under 3 months were present in ophthalmopathy patients. Exclusion was applied to patients with uncontrolled infections, other autoimmune diseases, pregnancy or lactation. Diagnoses were based on clinical symptoms, serum thyroxine and TRAb, thyroid ultrasound and orbital computed tomography. PBMCs were isolated from more than 8 ml of fresh peripheral blood by Ficoll-Paque density gradient centrifugation. Trizol reagent was used to extract total RNA, and RNA quality was then checked on an Agilent 2100 Bioanalyzer. Amplification of TCR beta CDR3 regions was carried out from RNA transcripts. A first-round RT-PCR of the TCR CDR3 used the HTBI primer set with the Qiagen OneStep RT-PCR kit. A second multiplex PCR round built the libraries, followed by size selection and purification. Libraries were sequenced paired-end with 100 bp reads on an Illumina HiSeq2000. Processing in the source paper ran as follows. SOAPnuke was used to process the raw data, throwing out any read that contained adapters or uncalled bases, had a mean Phred below 15, or lacked an exact constant-primer or identifier match. COPE v1.2.5 was used to merge the high-quality paired reads, and each unique nucleotide sequence was defined as a clonotype. MiTCR v1.1 was used to align the clonotypes against IMGT TRBV, TRBD and TRBJ reference segments. Only V-J combinations with frequency above 0.0001, covering about 99% of repertoires, were analysed. The TCS score was defined as F50 (clonal expansion) divided by E x V (chaos), with BLOSUM62-based TCRdist calculated between CDR3 peptides within each V-J. Welch's t-statistics and random forest reduced approximately 520 V-J features to some 14, which were used in a naive Bayes classifier (R e1071). The public reads were reprocessed in TCRdb via fastp at Q25 and MiXCR, keeping in-frame beta chains. Rows are combined by CDR3 protein, so each entry shows the most common genes and DNA. The V and J calls were determined by TCRdb, not by the authors. The sample contains roughly 280,000 distinct CDR3 sequences, over 15% of them found a single time. The ten most abundant clones make up approximately 60% of the sample.

V gives up 8 bases and J gives up 6 bases, and the segment between their germline ends measures 14 bases. According to the germline V gene (reference sequence), CDR1 reads MNHEY and CDR2 reads SMNVEV. From cysteine to phenylalanine, the CDR3 is 12 amino acids long. This entry keeps only the CDR3 DNA: 36 bases, framed from base 1. Comment on this clonotype: Its target antigen remains unknown. No base qualities exist here, and no much larger clone lies one base off it.

Sequencing input: blood. Here the chain combines TRBV27 and TRBJ2-7; the D region possibly corresponds to TRBD1 (6 bases align). This TCR came from a woman aged 60-75 years with Graves' ophthalmopathy. The DNA sequence is as follows: TGTGCCAGCTCCCCCCGAGGGGGCGAGCAGTACTTC. Its protein is CASSPRGGEQYF.